The clone carrying this T cell receptor beta chain was seen repeatedly, ten times or more. Via MiXCR, TCRdb re-called the reads, giving one row per CDR3 protein. The table records 250,000 or so distinct CDR3 sequences, around 15% of them present only once. This entry comes from a study of T cell repertoires in cytomegalovirus infection. At the level of the study: Matching HLA type, along with CMV infection, was indicated by public TCR beta signatures.

J gave up 0 bases and V 1 base, and 15 bases lay outside the gene matches. In germline, CDR1 is SEHNR, CDR2 FQNEAQ (reference sequence). The CDR3 loop spans 20 amino acids. What was sequenced was CD8+ T cells from PBMCs. The chain is built from TRBV7-9 and TRBJ1-3; 7 nucleotides align to TRBD1. The source of this sequence is a human donor in good health (CMV status not recorded). Some clones in this sample may be carry-over from other donors' samples. DNA for the CDR3: TGTGCCAGCAGCTTAGGAATGGGACAGCTCCAAGACTACTCTGGAAACACCATATATTTT. Its translation is CASSLGMGQLQDYSGNTIYF.